The clone carrying this T cell receptor (beta chain) is judged medium-sized. Its antigen is unidentified. These data belong to a study of T cell repertoires and leukemia-associated antigens. This CDR3 contains 14 residues. V lost 6 bases to trimming and J lost 3 bases; unmatched junction nucleotides: 6. Germline V gives CDR1 DFQATT, CDR2 SNEGSKA (reference sequence). Study results and caveats: No significant group difference appeared in Vbeta, Jbeta or VDJ counts.

Without fetal bovine serum, CD3+ T cells were rested overnight. TCRdb analysed the 5' RACE reads with MiXCR anew, one entry per CDR3 protein. The top ten hold around 55% of the sample, which has over 8,500 distinct CDR3 sequences, 43% seen once. The sequencing sample was made of CD3+ T cells sorted from blood and cultured. The receptor was derived from a female donor in good health. The chain recombines TRBV20-1 with TRBJ2-7, with TRBD2 identical over 12 bases. CDR3 DNA sequence: TGCAGTGCCACCACTAGCGGGAGGAACTACGAGCAGTACTTC. As protein: CSATTSGRNYEQYF.